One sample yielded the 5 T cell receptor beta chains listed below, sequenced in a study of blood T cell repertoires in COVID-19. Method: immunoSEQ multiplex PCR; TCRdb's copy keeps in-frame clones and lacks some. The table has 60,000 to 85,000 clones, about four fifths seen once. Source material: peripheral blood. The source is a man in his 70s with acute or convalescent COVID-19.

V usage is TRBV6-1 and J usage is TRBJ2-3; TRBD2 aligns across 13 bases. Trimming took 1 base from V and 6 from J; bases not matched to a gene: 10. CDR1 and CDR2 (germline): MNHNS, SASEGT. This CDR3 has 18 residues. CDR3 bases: TGTGCCAGCAGTGAAGAGGCTTTGACTAGCGGGGGGTCGGATACGCAGTATTTT. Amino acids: CASSEEALTSGGSDTQYF.

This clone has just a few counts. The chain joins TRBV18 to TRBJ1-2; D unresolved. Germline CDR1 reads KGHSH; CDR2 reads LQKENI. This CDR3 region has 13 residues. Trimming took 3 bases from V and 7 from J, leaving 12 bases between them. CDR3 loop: CASSPSTRGGYTF. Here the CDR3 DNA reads TGTGCCAGCTCACCTTCTACACGGGGTGGCTACACCTTC.

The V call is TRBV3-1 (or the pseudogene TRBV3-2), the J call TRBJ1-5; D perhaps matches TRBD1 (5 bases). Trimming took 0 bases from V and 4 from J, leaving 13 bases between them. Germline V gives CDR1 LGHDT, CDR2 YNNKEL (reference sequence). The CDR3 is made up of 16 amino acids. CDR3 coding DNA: TGTGCCAGCAGCCAAGATGACCAGGGTGGGAATCAGCCCCAGCATTTT. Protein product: CASSQDDQGGNQPQHF.

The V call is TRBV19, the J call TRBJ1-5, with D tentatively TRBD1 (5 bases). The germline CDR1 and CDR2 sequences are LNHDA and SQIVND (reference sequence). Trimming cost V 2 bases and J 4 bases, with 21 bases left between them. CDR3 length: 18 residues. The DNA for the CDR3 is TGTGCCAGTAGTATATCCTTCTCCGCGGCAGGGCGGAATCAGCCCCAGCATTTT. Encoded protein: CASSISFSAAGRNQPQHF.

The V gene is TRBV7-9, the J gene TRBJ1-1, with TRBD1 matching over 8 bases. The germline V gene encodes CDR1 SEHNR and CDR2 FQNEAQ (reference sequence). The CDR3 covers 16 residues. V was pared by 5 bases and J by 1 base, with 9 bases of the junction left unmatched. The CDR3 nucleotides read TGTGCCAGCAGCCTTTCCCAGGGGGCGCGGAACACTGAAGCTTTCTTT. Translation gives CASSLSQGARNTEAFF.